The following is a T cell receptor (beta chain) sequence with its context. No antigen is known for it. Sequence at one end of the junction differs from germline and may be a read error. This CDR3 has 11 amino acids. Looked up from germline, CDR1 is MNHGY and CDR2 is SAAAGT. This entry is derived from a study of graft-versus-host responses after intestinal transplantation. Whole-study context: Each transplant was multivisceral, liver-intestinal, or isolated intestinal. For 2 to 4 years after anti-thymocyte globulin induction, all recipients took tacrolimus and steroids.

The repertoire was sequenced with immunoSEQ multiplex PCR; TCRdb's copy has only in-frame clones and lacks some. The sample contains 5,500 to 6,000 clones, around 76% of which appear only once. Both intraepithelial and lamina propria lymphocytes were released by processing graft tissue. The study, taken as a whole, reports: The study found high graft-versus-host to host-versus-graft clonal ratios in allografts of patients with graft-donor T cell macrochimerism. Peak circulating GvH clone levels tracked with early post-transplant HvG declines.

This TCR was sampled from a human patient who received an intestinal transplant, so some T cells may come from the graft donor. The chain couples TRBV6-8 to TRBJ2-7, with D unclear. The sample here was ileum tissue, taken approximately 240 days after intestinal transplant. Written as DNA, the CDR3 is TGTGCCAGCAGTCACTCCTACGAGCAGTACTTC. Protein product: CASSHSYEQYF.